This T cell receptor (beta chain) is from a study of T cell changes during pregnancy in multiple sclerosis (dated by TCRdb to about 2019). Background for the entire study: Changes in the T cell repertoire over the course of pregnancy were examined in this study in women with multiple sclerosis.

Receptor amplification or capture employed the immunoSEQ multiplex PCR assay. TCRdb took over this immuneACCESS table, retaining in-frame rearrangements with V and J assigned. Such tables are incomplete; in checked studies, under half of the missing clones stem from an unresolved V gene, and the remainder is unexplained. For this sample there are roughly 60,000 clones; about nine tenths appear just once. 0.45% to 0.75% of the sample is held by the ten biggest clonotypes. Comment on this clone: The antigen this receptor binds is unknown. Per-base quality was not reported, and no clone a single base away is much larger than it.

The source is a female donor with multiple sclerosis, enrolled in a pregnancy study. Source: CD4+ T cells from peripheral blood mononuclear cells, taken in the first trimester of pregnancy.

The nucleotides are TGTGCCAGCAGCTTAGGGAGGAGCTCCTACGAGCAGTACTTC. Translated, this gives CASSLGRSSYEQYF. Here the chain combines TRBV7-2 and TRBJ2-7; TRBD2 might be the D gene, on 5 matching bases. Its CDR3 holds 14 amino acids, cysteine through phenylalanine. Only the CDR3 DNA is retained, 42 bases long and in frame from the first base. In the germline V gene, CDR1 corresponds to SGHTA and CDR2 to FQGNSA. The junction shows trimming of 1 base on V and 0 bases on J, plus 7 bases between the germline ends.